These T cell receptor beta chains were read from a single sample in a study of T cells in Graves' hyperthyroidism and ophthalmopathy. TCRdb fed the multiplex PCR reads into MiXCR, producing one record per CDR3 protein. The sample consists of roughly 800,000 distinct CDR3 sequences, approximately 40% of them appearing once. The sample was blood. These receptors all come from a man younger than 30 with Graves' hyperthyroidism. Both conserved end residues are part of each CDR3. The D gene is left open where the match is weak. Where a row states a size, it is once, few, many or the class of an expanded clone; other rows omit it.

>.|.|TRBV6-5|TRBJ1-1
TGTGCCACCATGGACACGGGGCTTGACACTGAAGCTTTCTTT
CATMDTGLDTEAFF
>few|TRBD2|TRBV6-5|TRBJ2-7
TGTGCCAGCAGTTACGGGCGGGGGGGCTCCTACGAGCAGTACTTC
CASSYGRGGSYEQYF
>many|TRBD1|TRBV24-1|TRBJ1-1
TGTGCCACCATGGCAGGGGGCACTAACACTGAAGCTTTCTTT
CATMAGGTNTEAFF
>many|.|TRBV19|TRBJ2-5
TGTGCCACCAGCGACTCGAAGACCCAGTACTTC
CATSDSKTQYF
>few|TRBD1|TRBV6-1|TRBJ1-2
TGTGCCAGCAGTGAAGACTGGGACAGCTATGGCTACACCTTC
CASSEDWDSYGYTF
>few|.|TRBV12-3/TRBV12-4|TRBJ1-2
TGTGCCAGCAGTCCCATGCCTAACTATGGCTACACCTTC
CASSPMPNYGYTF
>few|.|TRBV4-1|TRBJ2-5
TGCGCCAGCAGCCAAGTGACAATCGGAGAGACCCAGTACTTC
CASSQVTIGETQYF
>many|.|TRBV24-1|TRBJ1-2
TGTGCCACCAGTGATTCAACGAAAACCGGTGGCTACACCTTC
CATSDSTKTGGYTF
>.|.|TRBV7-2|TRBJ2-5
TGTGCCAGCAGCTCAAACGGGGCGGAGACCCAGTACTTC
CASSSNGAETQYF
>.|.|TRBV7-9|TRBJ1-6
TGTGCCAGCACTTTACCCGGGACGTCGGTAGGAGCTTCACCCCTCCACTTT
CASTLPGTSVGASPLHF
>.|.|TRBV7-9|TRBJ1-2
TGTGCCAGCAGCTGGGGGACTCTAATTGGCTACACCTTC
CASSWGTLIGYTF
>.|.|TRBV19|TRBJ1-6
TGTGCCAGTAGTATAAGGGGGACTCTCCACTTT
CASSIRGTLHF
>once|.|TRBV15|TRBJ1-3
TGTGCCACCAGCACTAGGGGGGGGACCGAAGGAAACACCATATATTTT
CATSTRGGTEGNTIYF
>few|.|TRBV7-6|TRBJ1-3
TGTGCCAGCAGCTCCCCTGGGGGCGCGGGAAACACCATATATTTT
CASSSPGGAGNTIYF
>.|.|TRBV7-9|TRBJ1-1
TGTGCCAGCAGCCGCGGGGGGATAACTTTCTTT
CASSRGGITFF
>once|.|TRBV19|TRBJ1-1
TGTGCCAGTAGCGGGCTGGGCAGAGAAGCTTTCTTT
CASSGLGREAFF
>many|.|TRBV4-1|TRBJ1-2
TGCGCCAGCAGCCAAGGAGTGCAGGATAACTATGGCTACACCTTC
CASSQGVQDNYGYTF
>few|TRBD1|TRBV11-2|TRBJ1-4
TGTGCCAGCAGCCCCTGGTCCCAGGGGGGTGAAAAACTGTTTTTT
CASSPWSQGGEKLFF
>few|.|TRBV7-9|TRBJ2-2
TGTGCCAGCAGCTTAGAGGCCAGGGCCGACGGGGAGCTGTTTTTT
CASSLEARADGELFF
>.|.|TRBV9|TRBJ1-2
TGTGCCAGCAGCGCCGGAAGGGGGATAGATAACTATGGCTACACCTTC
CASSAGRGIDNYGYTF
>.|TRBD2|TRBV10-3|TRBJ2-3
TGTGCCATCAGTGAGACTAGCGGGAGGGCAGATACGCAGTATTTT
CAISETSGRADTQYF
>many|.|TRBV19|TRBJ1-1
TGTGCCAGTAGCGGTCGCGTGTTTGAAGCTTTCTTT
CASSGRVFEAFF
>.|.|TRBV6-6|TRBJ2-5
TGTGCCAGCAGGGAGAATCTCAGGATTACCCAGTACTTC
CASRENLRITQYF
>many|.|TRBV29-1|TRBJ1-4
TGCAGCTTCCACGCTGGAGATGAAAAACTGTTTTTT
CSFHAGDEKLFF
>few|.|TRBV7-9|TRBJ2-5
TGTGCCAGCAGCTTCGGACTGGTCCAAGAGACCCAGTACTTC
CASSFGLVQETQYF
>.|.|TRBV6-6|TRBJ1-1
TGTGCCAGCGGGCGGCAGGGTGAAGCTTTCTTT
CASGRQGEAFF
>few|TRBD1|TRBV18|TRBJ1-2
TGTGCCAGCTCACCACTCCAGGGGGAGGGCTACACCTTC
CASSPLQGEGYTF
>.|.|TRBV29-1|TRBJ1-2
TGCAGCTCGTTCCCACGGGACATCTATGGCTACACCTTC
CSSFPRDIYGYTF
>few|.|TRBV2|TRBJ1-1
TGTGCCAGCAGGGCGGATTGGGGCACTGAAGCTTTCTTT
CASRADWGTEAFF
>.|.|TRBV9|TRBJ1-5
TGTGCCAGCAGGACGGTATGGGACCAGGCAAATCAGCCCCAGCATTTT
CASRTVWDQANQPQHF
>.|TRBD1|TRBV4-1|TRBJ1-2
TGCGCCAGCAGCCAACCTCGGGACAGGGCGATCTATGGCTACACCTTC
CASSQPRDRAIYGYTF
>few|TRBD2|TRBV7-3|TRBJ2-1
TGTGCCAGCAGCTTAAACACTTTCCAGCGGGAGGGAGGTGAGCAGTTCTTC
CASSLNTFQREGGEQFF
>once|.|TRBV5-1|TRBJ2-2
TGCGCCAGCAGCTTGAGGCACCCGGCAAACACCGGGGAGCTGTTTTTT
CASSLRHPANTGELFF
>.|TRBD1|TRBV7-3|TRBJ1-1
TGTGCCAGCAGCTTACAGGGGGCGTTCGGGACTGAAGCTTTCTTT
CASSLQGAFGTEAFF
>few|.|TRBV20-1|TRBJ2-7
TGCAGTGCTAGAGCAACATCTCTGGGATACGAGCAGTACTTC
CSARATSLGYEQYF
>few|.|TRBV7-9|TRBJ1-1
TGTGCCAGCAGCTTAGCGGAACAGGGCCTGAACACTGAAGCTTTCTTT
CASSLAEQGLNTEAFF
>.|.|TRBV6-1|TRBJ1-2
TGTGCCAGCAGTGAATCGGGGAGGAAAGGCTACACCTTC
CASSESGRKGYTF
>.|.|TRBV29-1|TRBJ2-1
TGCAGCGTTGACCTGGGCATCAATGAGCAGTTCTTC
CSVDLGINEQFF
>.|TRBD1|TRBV15|TRBJ1-5
TGTGCCACCAGCAGCCCGGGACAGAGCAATCAGCCCCAGCATTTT
CATSSPGQSNQPQHF
>.|.|TRBV12-3/TRBV12-4|TRBJ2-7
TGTGCCAGCAGCAACTCGGGGGACTACGAGCAGTACTTC
CASSNSGDYEQYF
>.|TRBD1|TRBV7-8|TRBJ2-7
TGTGCCAGCAGTTACGGACAGGTTCTCGAGCAGTACTTC
CASSYGQVLEQYF
>.|TRBD2|TRBV24-1|TRBJ2-5
TGTGCCACCAGTGATTTCGCGGGAGCTTTCCAAGAGACCCAGTACTTC
CATSDFAGAFQETQYF
>many|TRBD1|TRBV5-8|TRBJ1-6
TGTGCCAGCAGTTTTGACAGGGGATCCTATAATTCACCCCTCCACTTT
CASSFDRGSYNSPLHF
>.|.|TRBV5-1|TRBJ2-5
TGCGCCAGCACCCGCGGGGCGGGGGAGACCCAGTACTTC
CASTRGAGETQYF
>.|.|TRBV7-3|TRBJ1-5
TGCGCCAGCAGCCAAGGGGAGTTTAGGCCCCAGCATTTT
CASSQGEFRPQHF
>.|TRBD1|TRBV15|TRBJ2-5
TGTGCCACCAGCAGAGATCCGCCCGGGACAGGGGCCAGGAGGGAGACCCAGTACTTC
CATSRDPPGTGARRETQYF
>.|TRBD1|TRBV5-5|TRBJ2-7
TGTGCCAGCAGCTCGGGACAGGTAAACGAGCAGTACTTC
CASSSGQVNEQYF
>once|.|TRBV6-9|TRBJ1-1
TGTGCCAGCAGTGAGTGGGTGGGGATGAACACTGAAGCTTTCTTT
CASSEWVGMNTEAFF
>.|.|TRBV5-1|TRBJ1-6
TGCGCCAGCACTATAGGACAGAGTTATAATTCACCCCTCCACTTT
CASTIGQSYNSPLHF
>.|.|TRBV9|TRBJ2-3
TGTGCCAGCAGTTATGAGGGAGGCGCAGATACGCAGTATTTT
CASSYEGGADTQYF
>.|TRBD1|TRBV6-6|TRBJ1-4
TGTGCCAGCAGTGACCCAGGGACAGGAGGATCGGAAAAACTGTTTTTT
CASSDPGTGGSEKLFF
>.|TRBD2|TRBV20-1|TRBJ2-5
TGCAGTGCAAGCGGGGGGGGGATAAAGACCCAGTACTTC
CSASGGGIKTQYF
>many|TRBD1|TRBV12-3/TRBV12-4|TRBJ1-2
TGTGCCAGCAGTCCCAGGACAGGGAATGGCTACACCTTC
CASSPRTGNGYTF
>once|.|TRBV29-1|TRBJ2-5
TGCAGCGTTGAAGACGGGAAGGGGGAGACCCAGTACTTC
CSVEDGKGETQYF
>.|TRBD1|TRBV10-3|TRBJ1-1
TGTGCCATCAGTGGCGGGACAGGGATCATGAACACTGAAGCTTTCTTT
CAISGGTGIMNTEAFF
>.|.|TRBV29-1|TRBJ2-6
TGCAGCGTTGAAGAAGAGGCATTCTCTGGGGCCAACGTCCTGACTTTC
CSVEEEAFSGANVLTF
>.|TRBD2|TRBV2|TRBJ2-1
TGTGCCAGCAGTGACGGGGGGGCAGTCTACAATGAGCAGTTCTTC
CASSDGGAVYNEQFF
>.|TRBD1|TRBV6-5|TRBJ2-7
TGTGCCAGCAGGAGGGACAGGGGTTTCTTCGAGCAGTACTTC
CASRRDRGFFEQYF
>many|.|TRBV15|TRBJ2-7
TGTGCCACCAGCAGAGACGGGCTGGGATACGAGCAGTACTTC
CATSRDGLGYEQYF